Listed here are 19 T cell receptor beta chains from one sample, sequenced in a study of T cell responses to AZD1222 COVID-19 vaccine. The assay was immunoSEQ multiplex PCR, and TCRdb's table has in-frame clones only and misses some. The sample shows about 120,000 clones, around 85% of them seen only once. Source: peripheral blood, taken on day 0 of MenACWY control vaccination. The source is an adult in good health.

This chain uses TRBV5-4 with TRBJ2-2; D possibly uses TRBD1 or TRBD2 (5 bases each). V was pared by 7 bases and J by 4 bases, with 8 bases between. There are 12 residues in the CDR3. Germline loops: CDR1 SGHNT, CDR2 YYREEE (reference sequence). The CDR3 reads CASGGVTGELFF. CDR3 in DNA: TGTGCCAGCGGGGGTGTCACCGGGGAGCTGTTTTTT.

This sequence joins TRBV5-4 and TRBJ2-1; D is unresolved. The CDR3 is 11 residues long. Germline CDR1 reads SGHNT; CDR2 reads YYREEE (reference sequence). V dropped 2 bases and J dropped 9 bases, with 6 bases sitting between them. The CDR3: CASSFWVEQFF. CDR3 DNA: TGTGCCAGCAGCTTCTGGGTTGAGCAGTTCTTC.

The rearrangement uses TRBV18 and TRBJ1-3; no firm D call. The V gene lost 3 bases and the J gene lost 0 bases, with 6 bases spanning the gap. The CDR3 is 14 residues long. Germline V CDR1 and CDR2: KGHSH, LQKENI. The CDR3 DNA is TGTGCCAGCTCACCGGACCGCTCTGGAAACACCATATATTTT. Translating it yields CASSPDRSGNTIYF.

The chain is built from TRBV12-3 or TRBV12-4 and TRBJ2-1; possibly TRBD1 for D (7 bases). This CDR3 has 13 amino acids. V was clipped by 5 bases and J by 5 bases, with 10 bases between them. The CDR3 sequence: CASSQGGHNEQFF. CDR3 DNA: TGTGCCAGCAGTCAGGGGGGCCACAATGAGCAGTTCTTC.

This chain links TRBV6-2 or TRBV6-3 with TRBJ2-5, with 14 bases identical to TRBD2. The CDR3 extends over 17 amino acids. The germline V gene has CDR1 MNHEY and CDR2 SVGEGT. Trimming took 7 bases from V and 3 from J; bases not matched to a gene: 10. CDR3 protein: CASTPRPGLAGEETQYF. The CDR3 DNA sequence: TGTGCCAGCACCCCTAGGCCGGGACTAGCGGGGGAAGAGACCCAGTACTTC.

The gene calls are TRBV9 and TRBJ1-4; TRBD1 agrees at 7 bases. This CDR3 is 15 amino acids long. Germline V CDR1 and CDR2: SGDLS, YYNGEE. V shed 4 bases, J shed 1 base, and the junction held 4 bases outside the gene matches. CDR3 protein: CASSSPGGTNEKLFF. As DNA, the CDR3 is TGTGCCAGCAGCTCCCCAGGGGGAACTAATGAAAAACTGTTTTTT.

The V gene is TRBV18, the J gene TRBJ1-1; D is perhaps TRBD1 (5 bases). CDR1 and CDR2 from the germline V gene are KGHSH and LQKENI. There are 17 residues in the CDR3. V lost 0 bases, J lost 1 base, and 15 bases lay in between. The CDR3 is CASSPPHGGSPNTEAFF. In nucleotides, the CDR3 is TGTGCCAGCTCACCACCTCATGGGGGGTCCCCGAACACTGAAGCTTTCTTT.

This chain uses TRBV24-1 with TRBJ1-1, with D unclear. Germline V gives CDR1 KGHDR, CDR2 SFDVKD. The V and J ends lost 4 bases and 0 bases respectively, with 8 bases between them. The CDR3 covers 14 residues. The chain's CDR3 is CATSDSRVNTEAFF. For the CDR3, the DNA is TGTGCCACCAGTGACTCTCGGGTGAACACTGAAGCTTTCTTT.

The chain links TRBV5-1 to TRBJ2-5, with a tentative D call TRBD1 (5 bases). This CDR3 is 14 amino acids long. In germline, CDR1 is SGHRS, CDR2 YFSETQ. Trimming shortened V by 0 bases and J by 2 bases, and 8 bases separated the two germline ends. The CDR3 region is CASSLGGNQETQYF. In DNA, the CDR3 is TGCGCCAGCAGCTTGGGGGGCAATCAAGAGACCCAGTACTTC.

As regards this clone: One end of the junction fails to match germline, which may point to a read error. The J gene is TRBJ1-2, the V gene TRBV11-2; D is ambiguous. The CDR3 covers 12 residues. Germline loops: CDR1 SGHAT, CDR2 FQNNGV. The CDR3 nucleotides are TGTGCCAGCAGCGTAGAAGGCTATGGCTACACCTTC. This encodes CASSVEGYGYTF.

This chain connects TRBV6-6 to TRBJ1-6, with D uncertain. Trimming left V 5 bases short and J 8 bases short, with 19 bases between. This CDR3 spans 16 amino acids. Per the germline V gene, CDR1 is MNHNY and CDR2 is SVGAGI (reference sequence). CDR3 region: CASSITRPRGDSPLHF. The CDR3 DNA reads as TGTGCCAGCAGTATCACGAGACCACGAGGAGATTCACCCCTCCACTTT.

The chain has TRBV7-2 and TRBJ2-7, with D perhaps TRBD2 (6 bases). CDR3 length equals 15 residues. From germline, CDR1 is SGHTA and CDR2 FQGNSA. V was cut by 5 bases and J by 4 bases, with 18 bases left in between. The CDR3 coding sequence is TGTGCCAGCAGCGACCGGGACCGGGGGAGGTACGAGCAGTACTTC. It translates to CASSDRDRGRYEQYF.

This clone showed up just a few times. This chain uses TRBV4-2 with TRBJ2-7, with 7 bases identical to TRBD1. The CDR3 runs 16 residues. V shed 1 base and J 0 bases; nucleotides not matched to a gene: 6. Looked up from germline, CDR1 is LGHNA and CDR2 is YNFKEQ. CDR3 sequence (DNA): TGTGCCAGCAGCCAAGGGACTGACAGGGTCTCCTACGAGCAGTACTTC. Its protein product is CASSQGTDRVSYEQYF.

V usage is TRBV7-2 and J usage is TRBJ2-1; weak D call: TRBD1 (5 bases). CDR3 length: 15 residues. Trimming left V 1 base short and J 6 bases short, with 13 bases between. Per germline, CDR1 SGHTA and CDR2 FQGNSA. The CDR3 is CASSLVGPSGNEQFF. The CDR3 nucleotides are TGTGCCAGCAGCTTAGTGGGGCCATCGGGCAATGAGCAGTTCTTC.

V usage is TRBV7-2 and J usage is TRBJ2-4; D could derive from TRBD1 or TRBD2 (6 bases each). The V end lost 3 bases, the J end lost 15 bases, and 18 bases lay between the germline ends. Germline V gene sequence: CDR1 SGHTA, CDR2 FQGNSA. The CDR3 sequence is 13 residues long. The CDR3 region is CASSFQEGDKAYF. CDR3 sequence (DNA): TGTGCCAGCAGCTTTCAGGAGGGGGACAAGGCGTACTTC.

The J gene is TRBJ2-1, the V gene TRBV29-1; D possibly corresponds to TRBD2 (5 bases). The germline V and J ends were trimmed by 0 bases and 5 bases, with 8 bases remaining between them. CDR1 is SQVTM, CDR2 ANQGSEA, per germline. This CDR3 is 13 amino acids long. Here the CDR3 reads CSVEDWRNNEQFF. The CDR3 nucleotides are TGCAGCGTTGAAGATTGGAGGAACAATGAGCAGTTCTTC.

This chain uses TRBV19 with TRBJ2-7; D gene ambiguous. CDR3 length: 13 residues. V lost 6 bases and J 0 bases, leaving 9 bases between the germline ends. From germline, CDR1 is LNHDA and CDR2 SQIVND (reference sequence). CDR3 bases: TGTGCCAGTAGGGGTGCATCCTCCTACGAGCAGTACTTC. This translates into CASRGASSYEQYF. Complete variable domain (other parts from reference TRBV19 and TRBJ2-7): DGGITQSPKYLFRKEGQNVTLSCEQNLNHDAMYWYRQDPGQGLRLIYYSQIVNDFQKGDIAEGYSVSREKKESFPLTVTSAQKNPTAFYLCASRGASSYEQYFGPGTRLTVT.

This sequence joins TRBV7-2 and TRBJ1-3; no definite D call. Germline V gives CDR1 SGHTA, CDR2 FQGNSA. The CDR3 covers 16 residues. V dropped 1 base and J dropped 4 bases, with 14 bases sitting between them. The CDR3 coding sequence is TGTGCCAGCAGCTTAGGATCGAATCTGGGAGGAAACACCATATATTTT. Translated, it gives CASSLGSNLGGNTIYF.

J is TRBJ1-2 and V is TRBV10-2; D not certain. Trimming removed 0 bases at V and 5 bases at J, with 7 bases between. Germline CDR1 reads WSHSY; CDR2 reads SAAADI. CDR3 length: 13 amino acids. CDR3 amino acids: CASSESGVYGYTF. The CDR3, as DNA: TGCGCCAGCAGTGAGTCCGGGGTGTATGGCTACACCTTC.